Included here is one T cell receptor beta chain sequence, with context. The record originates from a study of blood T cell repertoires in COVID-19. Study-level information: PBMCs, B-cell-depleted T cells, or T cells were the source of the cDNA or gDNA that made up the material.

Produced via immunoSEQ multiplex PCR; TCRdb's table is partial and in-frame only. The sample consists of roughly 140,000 clones, around 81% of them appearing once. Germline CDR1 reads MNHEY; CDR2 reads SMNVEV (reference sequence). The ends lost 2 bases at V and 8 bases at J; junction bases unmatched: 5. The CDR3 runs 14 residues. The sequenced material came from PBMCs or T cells enriched from blood (not recorded which). The chain is built from TRBV27 and TRBJ2-3; TRBD2 matches at 9 bases. This clonotype was sampled from a woman aged 40-49 years who had recovered from COVID-19. CDR3 sequence: CASSLKRGDGTQYF. As DNA, the CDR3 is TGTGCCAGCAGTTTAAAGCGGGGGGACGGTACGCAGTATTTT.